A selection of T cell receptor beta chains follows, all from one sample in a study of T cell responses to AZD1222 COVID-19 vaccine. The assay was immunoSEQ multiplex PCR, and TCRdb's table has in-frame clones only and misses some. Altogether some 81,000 clones are present, roughly 85% being singletons, with the ten largest covering roughly 3.1%. Sequenced material: peripheral blood, taken 28 days after the second AZD1222 dose. All receptors come from an adult who received the AZD1222 COVID-19 vaccine. Each CDR3 is given with its conserved first and last residue. D genes are given only for firm matches. Rows may omit the clone size; those that give it use once, few, many or a size class.

TRBV7-8	-	-	TRBJ2-5	CASSLGEGEMETQYF	TGTGCCAGCAGCTTAGGGGAGGGGGAAATGGAGACCCAGTACTTC
TRBV9	TRBD1	few	TRBJ1-4	CASSPSGQGSEKLFF	TGTGCCAGCAGCCCATCGGGACAGGGGAGTGAAAAACTGTTTTTT
TRBV4-2	-	-	TRBJ1-3	CASSQEGRSSGNTIYF	TGTGCCAGCAGCCAAGAAGGTAGGAGCTCTGGAAACACCATATATTTT
TRBV28	-	once	TRBJ1-1	CASSLVIGWSRTEAFF	TGTGCCAGCAGTTTGGTAATAGGGTGGAGTCGGACTGAAGCTTTCTTT
TRBV5-8	-	-	TRBJ2-7	CASSPPTLSSYEQYF	TGTGCCAGCAGCCCTCCTACACTTAGCTCCTACGAGCAGTACTTC
TRBV6-5	-	-	TRBJ1-2	CASSLGRINYGYTF	TGTGCCAGCAGTTTGGGACGGATCAACTATGGCTACACCTTC
TRBV7-8	-	-	TRBJ2-5	CASSLARGGGETQYF	TGTGCCAGCAGCTTAGCCAGGGGAGGTGGGGAGACCCAGTACTTC
TRBV7-9	-	-	TRBJ2-7	CASSSGRIYEQYF	TGTGCCAGCAGCTCCGGCAGGATCTACGAGCAGTACTTC
TRBV7-9	-	-	TRBJ1-5	CASSAREASSNQPQHF	TGTGCCAGCAGCGCCCGGGAGGCCTCTAGCAATCAGCCCCAGCATTTT
TRBV9	TRBD2	-	TRBJ2-1	CASSVGTSHDDEQFF	TGTGCCAGCAGCGTAGGGACTAGCCATGACGATGAGCAGTTCTTC
TRBV19	TRBD2	-	TRBJ2-1	CASSSATSGRNNEQFF	TGTGCCAGTAGCTCCGCGACTAGCGGGAGGAACAATGAGCAGTTCTTC
TRBV5-1	-	-	TRBJ2-1	CASSPDQGGREQFF	TGCGCCAGCAGCCCGGACCAAGGGGGGCGTGAGCAGTTCTTC
TRBV7-9	-	-	TRBJ1-4	CASSLGQHNEKLFF	TGTGCCAGCAGCTTAGGGCAGCATAATGAAAAACTGTTTTTT
TRBV10-3	-	once	TRBJ2-1	CAISGHNDDEQFF	TGTGCCATCAGTGGACATAACGACGATGAGCAGTTCTTC
TRBV11-3	-	few	TRBJ1-1	CASSPENTEAFF	TGTGCCAGCAGCCCCGAGAACACTGAAGCTTTCTTT
TRBV5-1	TRBD1	once	TRBJ1-6	CASSLGAGQLNSPLHF	TGCGCCAGCAGCTTGGGGGCGGGACAGCTAAATTCACCCCTCCACTTT
TRBV28	-	-	TRBJ1-1	CASSLGAERTEAFF	TGTGCCAGCAGTTTAGGAGCAGAGAGAACTGAAGCTTTCTTT
TRBV28	-	-	TRBJ1-5	CASSHTGTGNQPQHF	TGTGCCAGCAGTCATACAGGGACGGGCAATCAGCCCCAGCATTTT
TRBV2	-	-	TRBJ1-1	CASSEAWDSLNTEAFF	TGTGCCAGCAGTGAAGCCTGGGACTCTTTGAACACTGAAGCTTTCTTT
TRBV14	-	-	TRBJ2-2	CASSQDPLETDTGELFF	TGTGCCAGCAGCCAAGATCCGCTAGAAACGGACACCGGGGAGCTGTTTTTT
TRBV30	-	-	TRBJ1-3	CAWSVPTVPGNTIYF	TGTGCCTGGAGTGTTCCGACAGTACCTGGAAACACCATATATTTT
TRBV11-3	TRBD2	-	TRBJ2-7	CASSLMGGSWDEQYF	TGTGCCAGCAGCTTAATGGGGGGGTCCTGGGACGAGCAGTACTTC
TRBV5-1	TRBD2	-	TRBJ2-1	CASSLTSGSGGEQFF	TGCGCCAGCAGCTTGACTAGCGGGAGCGGGGGTGAGCAGTTCTTC
TRBV4-1	TRBD2	-	TRBJ2-1	CASSLSGLAGSNEQFF	TGCGCCAGCAGCCTCTCGGGACTAGCGGGGTCGAATGAGCAGTTCTTC
TRBV19	-	-	TRBJ2-7	CASQTGPGAYEQYF	TGTGCCAGTCAGACGGGACCAGGGGCCTACGAGCAGTACTTC
TRBV20-1	-	-	TRBJ2-1	CSASAYNEQFF	TGCAGTGCTTCAGCCTACAATGAGCAGTTCTTC
TRBV4-1	TRBD1	few	TRBJ2-7	CASSQNRDSPYEQYF	TGCGCCAGCAGCCAAAACCGGGACAGTCCCTACGAGCAGTACTTC
TRBV29-1	-	-	TRBJ1-1	CSVEFRFTGLNTEAFF	TGCAGCGTTGAGTTCCGTTTTACCGGGCTGAACACTGAAGCTTTCTTT
TRBV3-1/TRBV3-2	-	-	TRBJ1-4	CASSQDSATNEKLFF	TGTGCCAGCAGCCAAGATAGCGCAACTAATGAAAAACTGTTTTTT
TRBV7-9	TRBD1	-	TRBJ1-2	CASSLLQGDGYTF	TGTGCCAGCAGCCTGCTACAGGGGGATGGCTACACCTTC
TRBV6-5	TRBD2	once	TRBJ2-7	CASIRDSGAYEQYF	TGTGCCAGCATTAGGGATAGCGGGGCCTACGAGCAGTACTTC
TRBV10-3	TRBD1	-	TRBJ1-3	CAIRTDRGLGNTIYF	TGTGCCATCAGGACCGACAGGGGGCTCGGAAACACCATATATTTT
TRBV7-9	-	-	TRBJ2-1	CASSFVLSSYNEQFF	TGTGCCAGCAGCTTTGTGTTGAGCTCCTACAATGAGCAGTTCTTC
TRBV5-1	-	-	TRBJ2-7	CASTLQTGPYEQYF	TGCGCCAGCACTTTACAGACAGGCCCCTACGAGCAGTACTTC
TRBV6-2/TRBV6-3	-	few	TRBJ1-1	CASSYQLVQAWDTEAFF	TGTGCCAGCAGTTACCAACTCGTACAGGCTTGGGACACTGAAGCTTTCTTT
TRBV9	TRBD2	-	TRBJ2-1	CASSPPSGSSYNEQFF	TGTGCCAGCAGCCCCCCTAGCGGGAGCTCCTACAATGAGCAGTTCTTC
TRBV30	TRBD2	-	TRBJ2-5	CAWSIASGGGTQYF	TGTGCCTGGAGTATTGCTAGCGGGGGGGGGACCCAGTACTTC
TRBV28	-	many	TRBJ2-5	CASSLEKTQYF	TGTGCCAGCAGTTTGGAGAAGACCCAGTACTTC
TRBV6-2/TRBV6-3	-	-	TRBJ2-7	CASSDEGMGVYEQYF	TGTGCCAGCAGCGACGAGGGCATGGGGGTCTACGAGCAGTACTTC
TRBV6-5	-	-	TRBJ1-2	CASMRNYGYTF	TGTGCCAGCATGCGGAACTATGGCTACACCTTC
TRBV5-4	-	-	TRBJ1-3	CASSLNPSYSGNTIYF	TGTGCCAGCAGCTTGAACCCCAGCTACTCTGGAAACACCATATATTTT
TRBV14	-	-	TRBJ1-4	CASSPGLLPAFNEKLFF	TGTGCCAGCAGCCCGGGACTCCTCCCCGCATTTAATGAAAAACTGTTTTTT
TRBV21-1	-	-	TRBJ2-7	CASSKGTGTGAYEQYF	TGTGCCAGCAGCAAAGGAACCGGGACAGGGGCCTACGAGCAGTACTTC
TRBV7-3	-	-	TRBJ2-7	CASSSYRAPYEQYF	TGTGCCAGCAGCTCGTACAGGGCGCCCTACGAGCAGTACTTC
TRBV27	TRBD2	-	TRBJ2-2	CASSLAGGNTGELFF	TGTGCCAGCAGTTTAGCGGGAGGCAACACCGGGGAGCTGTTTTTT
TRBV7-2	TRBD1	-	TRBJ2-7	CASSLTGTALSSYEQYF	TGTGCCAGCAGCTTAACCGGGACAGCTCTTAGCTCCTACGAGCAGTACTTC
TRBV7-2	TRBD1	-	TRBJ1-3	CASSLTGTASSGNTIYF	TGTGCCAGCAGCTTGACGGGGACAGCTTCCTCTGGAAACACCATATATTTT
TRBV19	-	-	TRBJ2-6	CASSEGPGANVLTF	TGTGCTAGTAGTGAGGGGCCCGGGGCCAACGTCCTGACTTTC
TRBV7-8	-	-	TRBJ2-3	CASSLGKADTQYF	TGTGCCAGCAGCTTAGGGAAGGCAGATACGCAGTATTTT
TRBV28	TRBD2	-	TRBJ2-1	CASSPPTSGVTEQFF	TGTGCCAGCAGTCCGCCTACTAGCGGGGTGACTGAGCAGTTCTTC
TRBV2	TRBD1	-	TRBJ1-2	CASKFAGQNYGYTF	TGTGCCAGCAAATTTGCGGGACAGAACTATGGCTACACCTTC
TRBV18	-	-	TRBJ1-6	CASSPRVGSPLHF	TGTGCCAGCTCACCACGGGTAGGGTCACCCCTCCACTTT
TRBV11-3	-	-	TRBJ2-5	CASSLGGQGAETQYF	TGTGCCAGCAGCCTCGGCGGCCAGGGTGCAGAGACCCAGTACTTC
TRBV29-1	-	-	TRBJ1-1	CSVAVRQDATEAFF	TGCAGCGTTGCCGTACGACAGGACGCCACTGAAGCTTTCTTT
TRBV19	-	-	TRBJ2-1	CASRSSQREQFF	TGTGCCAGTCGATCTAGCCAGCGAGAGCAGTTCTTC